This T cell receptor beta chain emerged from a study of identifying expanded T cells in peripheral blood. Produced via immunoSEQ multiplex PCR; TCRdb's table is partial and in-frame only. The table includes more than 85,000 clones, 70% to 90% detected once. From germline, CDR1 is SGHNT and CDR2 YYREEE (reference sequence). There are 13 residues in the CDR3. V lost 5 bases and J lost 7, with 15 bases in between. Findings and caveats of the study: Roughly 1.2 clones differed between technical replicates, versus approximately 17 and 20 over time. Across healthy donors, higher total template counts meant significantly greater roughly 2-week count variance.

Concerning this clone: Its specificity is not known.

Sequencing was done on a sample of blood. The chain links TRBV5-4 to TRBJ1-1; D may be TRBD1 (5 bases). The receptor's source is a person aged 18 to 75 in good health. The CDR3 DNA reads as TGTGCCAGCAGTTCCGGGACGGAGCTTGAAGCTTTCTTT. Residues: CASSSGTELEAFF.